What follows are 11 T cell receptor beta chains derived from one specimen sequenced in a study of T cell responses to AZD1222 COVID-19 vaccine listed by TCRdb under 2021. The sample's time point label, decoded: about 28 days (+/-7) after the second vaccine dose. Library preparation employed the immunoSEQ multiplex PCR assay. TCRdb provides this immuneACCESS table in a form limited to in-frame rearrangements. Some clones are lacking; in checked studies, under half of them reflect an unresolved V gene, and why the rest are absent is not known. Counted in this sample were under 95,000 clones; approximately 83% of them appeared once. The top ten clonotypes cover about 10% of the sample. The material was peripheral blood, obtained 28 days after the second AZD1222 dose. These receptors all come from an adult who received the AZD1222 COVID-19 vaccine.

V gene TRBV19 combines with J gene TRBJ1-2; D is possibly TRBD1 (5 bases). V lost 1 base and J lost 6, with 18 bases in between. Germline-derived CDR1 and CDR2 are LNHDA and SQIVND (reference sequence). The CDR3 runs to 16 residues. CDR3 region: CASSIGPREFGDGYTF. The CDR3 DNA reads as TGTGCCAGTAGTATAGGGCCCAGGGAATTTGGCGATGGCTACACCTTC.

The rearrangement uses TRBV28 and TRBJ2-7; no definite D call. V was cut by 5 bases and J by 4 bases, with 15 bases left in between. The CDR3 loop spans 14 amino acids. Germline V gives CDR1 MDHEN, CDR2 SYDVKM. The chain's CDR3 is CASSPGREPYEQYF. The CDR3 DNA follows: TGTGCCAGCAGTCCGGGTCGAGAACCGTACGAGCAGTACTTC.

The V call is TRBV29-1, the J call TRBJ1-2; tentative D call: TRBD1 (6 bases). The length of the CDR3 is 11 residues. Trimming stripped 6 bases from V and 3 bases from J, with 8 bases between. Germline V gene lookup returns CDR1 SQVTM and CDR2 ANQGSEA. The CDR3 sequence: CSVRQDYGYTF. The CDR3 bases are TGCAGCGTACGACAGGACTATGGCTACACCTTC.

This chain joins TRBV28 and TRBJ2-7; no clear D. Germline CDR1 and CDR2: MDHEN and SYDVKM. The CDR3 totals 14 residues. Trimming took 5 bases from V and 2 from J, leaving 13 bases between them. In nucleotides, the CDR3 is TGTGCCAGCAGTCCGGGCTCGAAGGCCTACGAGCAGTACTTC. Protein: CASSPGSKAYEQYF.

This clone was seen a single time. The rearrangement joins TRBV29-1 to TRBJ1-4, with TRBD1 identical over 7 bases. The V gene's germline CDR1 is SQVTM and CDR2 ANQGSEA. The CDR3 has 14 amino acids. After removal of 3 bases from V and 8 bases from J, the junction contained 9 bases not matched to a gene. CDR3 region: CSVDLGGGMEKLFF. CDR3 nucleotide sequence: TGCAGCGTTGACCTCGGAGGGGGCATGGAAAAACTGTTTTTT.

The chain combines TRBV14 with TRBJ2-3; D gene ambiguous. CDR1 and CDR2 (germline): SGHDN, FVKESK. This CDR3 has 13 residues. Trimming removed 0 bases at V and 5 bases at J, with 6 bases between. CDR3 in amino acids: CASSQDRQDTQYF. The CDR3 DNA is TGTGCCAGCAGCCAAGACCGCCAAGATACGCAGTATTTT.

The chain links TRBV29-1 to TRBJ2-1; no definite D call. V gave up 4 bases and J gave up 0 bases, with 4 bases separating them. CDR1 SQVTM and CDR2 ANQGSEA come from the germline V gene. CDR3 length: 12 amino acids. The CDR3 sequence is CSVANSYNEQFF. The CDR3 DNA sequence: TGCAGCGTTGCCAACTCCTACAATGAGCAGTTCTTC.

The rearrangement joins TRBV11-2 to TRBJ2-7; D perhaps matches TRBD2 (5 bases). The CDR3 runs 12 residues. Germline V gives CDR1 SGHAT, CDR2 FQNNGV. V was cut by 5 bases and J by 5 bases, with 10 bases left in between. This CDR3 is CASSLRGDEQYF. The CDR3 DNA reads TGTGCCAGCAGCCTTCGGGGAGACGAGCAGTACTTC.

The J gene is TRBJ2-5, the V gene TRBV30; weak D call: TRBD2 (5 bases). The V gene's germline CDR1 is GTSNPN and CDR2 SVGIG (reference sequence). The CDR3 loop spans 16 amino acids. Trimming removed 2 bases from V and 0 bases from J, with 16 bases in between. As DNA, the CDR3 is TGTGCCTGGAGTTACTTTCGCCTAGCTTACCAAGAGACCCAGTACTTC. It specifies CAWSYFRLAYQETQYF.

This clone was detected only once. The chain links TRBV7-9 to TRBJ2-4; no clear D. CDR1 is SEHNR, CDR2 FQNEAQ, per germline (reference sequence). The CDR3 is made up of 11 amino acids. Trimming cost V 2 bases and J 7 bases, with 3 bases left between them. The CDR3 sequence: CASSLNNIQYF. CDR3 DNA: TGTGCCAGCAGCTTAAATAACATTCAGTACTTC.

The CDR3 DNA reads as TGTGCCAGCAGCACAGGGGTGGATCAGCCCCAGCATTTT. Translation gives CASSTGVDQPQHF. This chain links TRBV6-5 with TRBJ1-5; the match to TRBD1 covers 7 bases. Per the germline V gene, CDR1 is MNHEY and CDR2 is SVGAGI. With 6 bases clipped from V and 5 bases from J, the junction kept 4 bases outside the gene matches. There are 13 residues in the CDR3.